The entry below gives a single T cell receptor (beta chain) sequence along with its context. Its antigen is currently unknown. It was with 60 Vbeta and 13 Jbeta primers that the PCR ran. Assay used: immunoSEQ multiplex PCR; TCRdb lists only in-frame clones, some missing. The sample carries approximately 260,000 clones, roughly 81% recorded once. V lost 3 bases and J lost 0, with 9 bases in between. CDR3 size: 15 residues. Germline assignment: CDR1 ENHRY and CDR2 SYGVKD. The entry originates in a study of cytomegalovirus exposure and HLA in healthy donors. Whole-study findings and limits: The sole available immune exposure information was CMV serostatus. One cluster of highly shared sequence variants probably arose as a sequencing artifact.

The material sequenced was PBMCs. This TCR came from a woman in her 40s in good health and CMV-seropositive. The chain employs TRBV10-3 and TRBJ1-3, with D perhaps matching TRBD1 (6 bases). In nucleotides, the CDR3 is TGTGCCATCAGTGAAGGGGGATCCTCTGGAAACACCATATATTTT. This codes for CAISEGGSSGNTIYF.